This TCR beta chain derives from a study of T cells after yellow fever vaccination. MiXCR was run by TCRdb on the 5' RACE reads, yielding one entry per CDR3 protein. The data hold roughly 100,000 distinct CDR3 sequences, with about 8.8% observed a single time. Germline loops: CDR1 DFQATT, CDR2 SNEGSKA (reference sequence). This CDR3 is built from 14 residues. V lost 5 bases to trimming and J lost 0 bases, with 11 bases between them. The rearrangement uses TRBV20-1 and TRBJ1-5; D not resolved. The sample in question was CD8+ T cells not binding an NS4B(214-222) dextramer, sorted from PBMCs, obtained less than 16 days after the first yellow fever vaccination. The clonotype originates from a man aged 18 to 30 who received the YFV17D yellow fever vaccine. The CDR3 bases are TGCAGTGCTTTACGGCCAAATAGCAATCAGCCCCAGCATTTT. Amino acids: CSALRPNSNQPQHF.